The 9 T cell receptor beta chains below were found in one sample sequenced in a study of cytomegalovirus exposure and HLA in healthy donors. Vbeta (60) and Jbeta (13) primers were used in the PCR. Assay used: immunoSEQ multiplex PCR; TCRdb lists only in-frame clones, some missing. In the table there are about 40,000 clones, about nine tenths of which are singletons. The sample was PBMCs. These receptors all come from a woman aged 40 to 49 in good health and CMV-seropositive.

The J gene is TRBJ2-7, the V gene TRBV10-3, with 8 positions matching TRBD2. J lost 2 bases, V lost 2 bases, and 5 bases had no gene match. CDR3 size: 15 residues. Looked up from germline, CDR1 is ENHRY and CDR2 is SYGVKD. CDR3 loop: CAISEGVAGTYEQYF. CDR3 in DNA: TGTGCCATCAGTGAGGGGGTAGCGGGGACCTACGAGCAGTACTTC.

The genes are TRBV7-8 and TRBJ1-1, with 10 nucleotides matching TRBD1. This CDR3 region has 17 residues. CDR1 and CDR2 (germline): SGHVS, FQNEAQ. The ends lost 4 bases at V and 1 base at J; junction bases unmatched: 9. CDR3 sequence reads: CASSSDRGLWENTEAFF. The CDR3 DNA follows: TGTGCCAGCAGCTCAGACAGGGGGCTGTGGGAGAACACTGAAGCTTTCTTT. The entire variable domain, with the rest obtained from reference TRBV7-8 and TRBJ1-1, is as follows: GAGVSQSPRYKVAKRGQDVALRCDPISGHVSLFWYQQALGQGPEFLTYFQNEAQLDKSGLPSDRFFAERPEGSVSTLKIQRTQQEDSAVYLCASSSDRGLWENTEAFFGQGTRLTVV.

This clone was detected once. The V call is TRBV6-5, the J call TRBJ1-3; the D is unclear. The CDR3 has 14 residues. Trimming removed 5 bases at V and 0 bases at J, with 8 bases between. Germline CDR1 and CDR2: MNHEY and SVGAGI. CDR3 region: CASSRDISGNTIYF. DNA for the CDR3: TGTGCCAGCAGTCGAGACATCTCTGGAAACACCATATATTTT.

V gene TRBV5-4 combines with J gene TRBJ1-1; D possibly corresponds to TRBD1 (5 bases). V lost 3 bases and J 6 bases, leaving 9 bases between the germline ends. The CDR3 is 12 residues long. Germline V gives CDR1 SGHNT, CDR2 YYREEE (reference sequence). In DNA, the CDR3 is TGTGCCAGCAGCTCCTTCAGGGCTGAAGCTTTCTTT. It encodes CASSSFRAEAFF.

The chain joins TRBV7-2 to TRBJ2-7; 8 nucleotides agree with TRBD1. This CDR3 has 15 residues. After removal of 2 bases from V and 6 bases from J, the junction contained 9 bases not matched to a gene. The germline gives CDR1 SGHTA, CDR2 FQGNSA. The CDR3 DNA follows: TGTGCCAGCAGCTTAAGCCAGGGGGCTACCGGCGAGCAGTACTTC. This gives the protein CASSLSQGATGEQYF.

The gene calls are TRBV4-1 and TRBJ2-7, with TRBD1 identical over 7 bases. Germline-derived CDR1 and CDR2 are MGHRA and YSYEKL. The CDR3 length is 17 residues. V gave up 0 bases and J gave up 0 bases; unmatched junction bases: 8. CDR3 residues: CASSQDPLRDSSYEQYF. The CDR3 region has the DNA TGCGCCAGCAGCCAAGATCCCCTAAGGGACAGCTCCTACGAGCAGTACTTC.

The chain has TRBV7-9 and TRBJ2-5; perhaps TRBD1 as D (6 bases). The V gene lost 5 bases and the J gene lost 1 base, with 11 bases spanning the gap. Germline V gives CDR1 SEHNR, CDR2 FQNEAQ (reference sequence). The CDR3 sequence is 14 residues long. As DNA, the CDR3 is TGTGCCAGCAGCCCAAGGACAGCCCAAGAGACCCAGTACTTC. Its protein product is CASSPRTAQETQYF.

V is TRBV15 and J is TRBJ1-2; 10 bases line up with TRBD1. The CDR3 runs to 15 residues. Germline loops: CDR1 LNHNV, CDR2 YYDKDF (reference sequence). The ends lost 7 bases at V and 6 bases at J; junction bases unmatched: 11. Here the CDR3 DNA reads TGTGCCACCAACCGGGACAGGGGTAATCGTAATGGCTACACCTTC. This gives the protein CATNRDRGNRNGYTF.

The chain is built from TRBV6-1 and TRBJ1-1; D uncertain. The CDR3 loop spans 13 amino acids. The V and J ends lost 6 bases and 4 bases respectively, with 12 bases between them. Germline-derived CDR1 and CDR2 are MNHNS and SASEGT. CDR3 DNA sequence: TGTGCCAGCAGAGATCCCTACGGCACTGAAGCTTTCTTT. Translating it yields CASRDPYGTEAFF.